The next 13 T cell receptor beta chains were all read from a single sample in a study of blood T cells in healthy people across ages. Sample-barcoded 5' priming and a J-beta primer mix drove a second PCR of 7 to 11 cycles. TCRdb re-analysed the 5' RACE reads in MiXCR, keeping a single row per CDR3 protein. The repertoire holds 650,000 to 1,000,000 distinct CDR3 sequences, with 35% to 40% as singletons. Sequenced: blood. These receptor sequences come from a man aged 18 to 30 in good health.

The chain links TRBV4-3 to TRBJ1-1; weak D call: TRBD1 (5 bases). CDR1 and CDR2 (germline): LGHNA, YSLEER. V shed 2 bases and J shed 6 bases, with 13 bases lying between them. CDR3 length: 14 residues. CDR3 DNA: TGCGCCAGCAGCCAAACTACGGGGGACGCTGAAGCTTTCTTT. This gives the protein CASSQTTGDAEAFF.

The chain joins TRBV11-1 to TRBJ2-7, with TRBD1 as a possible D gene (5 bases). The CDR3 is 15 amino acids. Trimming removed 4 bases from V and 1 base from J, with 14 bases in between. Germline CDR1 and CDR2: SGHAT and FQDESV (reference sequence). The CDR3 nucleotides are TGTGCCAGCAGCTACACGGCACAGGAATCCTACGAGCAGTACTTC. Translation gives CASSYTAQESYEQYF.

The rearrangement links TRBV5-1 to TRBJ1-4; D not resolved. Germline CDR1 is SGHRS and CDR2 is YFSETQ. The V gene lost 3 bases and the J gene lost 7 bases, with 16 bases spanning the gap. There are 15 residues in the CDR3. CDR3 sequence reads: CASSSRGADPEKLFF. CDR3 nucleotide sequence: TGCGCCAGCAGCTCCCGGGGAGCAGACCCTGAAAAACTGTTTTTT.

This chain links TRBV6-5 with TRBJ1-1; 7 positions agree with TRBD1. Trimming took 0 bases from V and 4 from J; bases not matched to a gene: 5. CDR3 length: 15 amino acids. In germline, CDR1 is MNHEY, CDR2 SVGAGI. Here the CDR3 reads CASSYSGGGGTEAFF. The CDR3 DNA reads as TGTGCCAGCAGTTACTCGGGAGGGGGCGGCACTGAAGCTTTCTTT.

DNA for the CDR3: TGTGCCAGCAGTGAAACCGGACAGGGGCGGACCGAGCAGTACTTC. Translated: CASSETGQGRTEQYF. The chain is built from TRBV25-1 and TRBJ2-7; 9 bases are shared with TRBD1. The CDR3 extends over 15 amino acids. V shed 2 bases and J 6 bases; nucleotides not matched to a gene: 8. Looked up from germline, CDR1 is MGHDK and CDR2 is SYGVNS.

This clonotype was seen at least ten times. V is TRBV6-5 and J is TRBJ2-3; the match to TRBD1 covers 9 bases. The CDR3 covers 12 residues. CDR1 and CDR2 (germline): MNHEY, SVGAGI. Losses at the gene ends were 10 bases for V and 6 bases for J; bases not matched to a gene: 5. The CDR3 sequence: CATMDRGDTQYF. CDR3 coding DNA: TGTGCCACCATGGACAGGGGTGATACGCAGTATTTT.

Here the CDR3 reads CASSLTSGVAYNEQFF. CDR3 nucleotide sequence: TGCGCCAGCAGCTTAACGAGCGGGGTCGCTTACAATGAGCAGTTCTTC. The V call is TRBV5-1, the J call TRBJ2-1, with TRBD2 matching over 7 bases. V shed 2 bases and J 4 bases; nucleotides not matched to a gene: 9. The germline V gene has CDR1 SGHRS and CDR2 YFSETQ. There are 16 residues in the CDR3.

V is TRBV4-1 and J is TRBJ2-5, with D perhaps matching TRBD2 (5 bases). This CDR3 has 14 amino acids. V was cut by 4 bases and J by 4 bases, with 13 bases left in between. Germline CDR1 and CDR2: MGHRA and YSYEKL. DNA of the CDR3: TGCGCCAGCAGCCGTCGGGTAGAGGGAGAGACCCAGTACTTC. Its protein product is CASSRRVEGETQYF.

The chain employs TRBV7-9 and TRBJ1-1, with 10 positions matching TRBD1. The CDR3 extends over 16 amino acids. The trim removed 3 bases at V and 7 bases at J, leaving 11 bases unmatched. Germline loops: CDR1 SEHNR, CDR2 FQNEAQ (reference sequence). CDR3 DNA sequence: TGTGCCAGCAGCTTGAGGGCCGGACAGGGGGGCGGTGAAGCTTTCTTT. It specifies CASSLRAGQGGGEAFF. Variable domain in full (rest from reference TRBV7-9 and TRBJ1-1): DTGVSQNPRHKITKRGQNVTFRCDPISEHNRLYWYRQTLGQGPEFLTYFQNEAQLEKSRLLSDRFSAERPKGSFSTLEIQRTEQGDSAMYLCASSLRAGQGGGEAFFGQGTRLTVV.

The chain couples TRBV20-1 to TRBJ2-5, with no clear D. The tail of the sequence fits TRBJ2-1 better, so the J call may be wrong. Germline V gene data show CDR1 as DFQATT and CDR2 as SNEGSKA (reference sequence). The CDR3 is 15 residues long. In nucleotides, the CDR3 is TGCAGTGCTAGAGGGCACCACCCTGTCCAAGAGACCCAGTTCTTC. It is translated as CSARGHHPVQETQFF.

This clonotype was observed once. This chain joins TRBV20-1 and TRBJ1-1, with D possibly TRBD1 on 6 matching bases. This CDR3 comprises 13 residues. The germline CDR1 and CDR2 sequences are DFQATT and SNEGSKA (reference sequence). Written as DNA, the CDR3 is TGCCCTGTTGGGGGCTCACCGGGCACTGAAGCTTTCTTT. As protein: CPVGGSPGTEAFF.

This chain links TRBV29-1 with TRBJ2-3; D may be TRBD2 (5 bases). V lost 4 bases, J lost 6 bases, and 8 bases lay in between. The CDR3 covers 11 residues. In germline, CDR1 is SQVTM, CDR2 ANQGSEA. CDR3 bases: TGCAGCGTTGTAGCGAGGGATACGCAGTATTTT. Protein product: CSVVARDTQYF.

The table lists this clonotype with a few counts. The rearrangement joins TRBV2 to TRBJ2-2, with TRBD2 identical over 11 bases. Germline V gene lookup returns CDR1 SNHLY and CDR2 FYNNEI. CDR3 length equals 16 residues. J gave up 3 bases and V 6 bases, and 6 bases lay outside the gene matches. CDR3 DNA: TGTGCCAGCAGAGCCAGACTAGCGGGGTACACCGGGGAGCTGTTTTTT. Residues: CASRARLAGYTGELFF.